The entry that follows covers one T cell receptor (beta chain) sequence. The sample is drawn from a study of control samples from healthy donors and cancer patients. The data were produced by immunoSEQ multiplex PCR, yet TCRdb's version contains in-frame clones alone and is incomplete. Recorded for this sample: some 180,000 clones. This CDR3 contains 15 residues. V shed 7 bases, J shed 2 bases, and the junction held 5 bases outside the gene matches. Per germline, CDR1 MNHEY and CDR2 SVGAGI. This TCR was recovered from a woman aged 25 to 39 in good health. The sequenced material came from blood. The chain employs TRBV6-5 and TRBJ2-6, with 7 bases matching TRBD1. The CDR3 reads CASTNDRAGANVLTF. CDR3 DNA: TGTGCCAGCACCAACGACAGGGCTGGGGCCAACGTCCTGACTTTC.